The following is a TCR beta chain sequence with its context. This sample is part of a study of control samples from healthy donors and cancer patients. Germline loops: CDR1 SGHRS, CDR2 YFSETQ. The CDR3 is made up of 12 amino acids. V dropped 6 bases and J dropped 2 bases, with 9 bases sitting between them. Only in-frame clones appear in the TCRdb table, and some are missing; sequencing was by immunoSEQ multiplex PCR. In the table there are tens of thousands of clones, about 87% of which are singletons. The sequenced sample consisted of PBMCs. The sequence derives from a woman aged 55-70 years with lung cancer. This chain connects TRBV5-1 to TRBJ2-7, with D hard to call. The CDR3 coding sequence is TGCGCCAGCAAAAGAGAGCCCTACGAGCAGTACTTC. It translates to CASKREPYEQYF.